This T cell receptor (beta chain) appears in the sequencing data of a study of technical replicates of blood from a few donors. This CDR3 has 15 amino acids. From germline, CDR1 is MGHDK and CDR2 SYGVNS. Trimming stripped 6 bases from V and 2 bases from J, with 17 bases between. Sequencing used immunoSEQ multiplex PCR; TCRdb keeps in-frame clones, though not all of them. There are about 85,000 clones in the sample; just under 95% occur only once, and 0.2% to 0.3% lies in the top ten. This TCR was recovered from a human donor in good health. Sequenced: T cells isolated from PBMCs. The chain employs TRBV25-1 and TRBJ2-7; D is unresolved. CDR3: CASSDIYTRTYEQYF. The CDR3 DNA reads TGTGCCAGCAGCGACATCTACACCCGGACCTACGAGCAGTACTTC.